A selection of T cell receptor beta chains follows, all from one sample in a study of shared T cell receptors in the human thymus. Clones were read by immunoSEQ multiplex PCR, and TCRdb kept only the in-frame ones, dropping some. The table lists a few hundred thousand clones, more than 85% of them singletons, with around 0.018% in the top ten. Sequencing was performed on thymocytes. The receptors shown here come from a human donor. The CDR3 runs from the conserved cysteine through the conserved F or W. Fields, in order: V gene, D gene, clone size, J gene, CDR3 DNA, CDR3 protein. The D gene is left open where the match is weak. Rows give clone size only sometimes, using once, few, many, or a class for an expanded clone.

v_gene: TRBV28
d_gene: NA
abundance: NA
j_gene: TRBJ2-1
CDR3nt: TGTGCCAGCAGTTTCCCCGAAGCGGCCTACAATGAGCAGTTCTTC
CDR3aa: CASSFPEAAYNEQFF

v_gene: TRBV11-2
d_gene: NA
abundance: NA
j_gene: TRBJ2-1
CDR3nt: TGTGCCAGCAGCTTAGAGGGTCCGTATTCAGGGGGAGGGTCCTACAATGAGCAGTTCTTC
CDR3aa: CASSLEGPYSGGGSYNEQFF

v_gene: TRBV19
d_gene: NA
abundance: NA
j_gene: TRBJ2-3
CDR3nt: TGTGCCAGTCGGGCGGACACAGATACGCAGTATTTT
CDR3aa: CASRADTDTQYF

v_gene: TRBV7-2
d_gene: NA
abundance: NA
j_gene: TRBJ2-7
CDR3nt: TGTGCCAGCAGCTTAGCGGGGGTCGAGCAGTACTTC
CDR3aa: CASSLAGVEQYF

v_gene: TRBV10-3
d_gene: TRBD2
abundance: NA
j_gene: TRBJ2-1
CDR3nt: TGTGCCATCAGCCTCATCCCTAAGACTAGCTCCCCCTACAATGAGCAGTTCTTC
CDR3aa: CAISLIPKTSSPYNEQFF

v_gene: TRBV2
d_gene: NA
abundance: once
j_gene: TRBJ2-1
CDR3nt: TGTGCCAGCAGTGCACAGTCTAATGAGCAGTTCTTC
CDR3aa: CASSAQSNEQFF

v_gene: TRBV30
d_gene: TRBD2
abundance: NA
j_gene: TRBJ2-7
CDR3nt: TGTGCCTGGAGGGGACTAGCGGGAGTGGGCGAGCAGTACTTC
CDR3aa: CAWRGLAGVGEQYF

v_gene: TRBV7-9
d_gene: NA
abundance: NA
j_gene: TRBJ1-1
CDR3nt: TGTGCCAGCAGCGTTAGATTTGCTTCAGGCCTATTGATGAACACTGAAGCTTTCTTT
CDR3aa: CASSVRFASGLLMNTEAFF

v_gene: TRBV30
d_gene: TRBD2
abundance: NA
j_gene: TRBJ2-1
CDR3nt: TGTGCCTGGAGGCGAGCGGGAGGCCTTCCCGAGAGACATGAGCAGTTCTTC
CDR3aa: CAWRRAGGLPERHEQFF

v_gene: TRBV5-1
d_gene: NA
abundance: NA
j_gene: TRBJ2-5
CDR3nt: TGCGCCAGCAGCCCCAGGGACTTAGAAGAGACCCAGTACTTC
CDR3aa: CASSPRDLEETQYF

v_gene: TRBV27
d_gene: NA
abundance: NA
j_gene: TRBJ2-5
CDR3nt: TGTGCCAGCAGTAGGGAAGAGACCCAGTACTTC
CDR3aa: CASSREETQYF

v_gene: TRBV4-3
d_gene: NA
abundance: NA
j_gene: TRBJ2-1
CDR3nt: TGCGCCAGCAGCCAAGCGGGGGAGTGGGAGAATGAGCAGTTCTTC
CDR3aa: CASSQAGEWENEQFF

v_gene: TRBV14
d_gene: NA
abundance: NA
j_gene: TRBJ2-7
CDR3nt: TGTGCCAGCAGCCAAGTGGTGGGAGCCCTCCCCTACGAGCAGTACTTC
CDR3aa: CASSQVVGALPYEQYF

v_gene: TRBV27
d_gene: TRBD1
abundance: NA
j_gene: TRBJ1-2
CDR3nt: TGTGCCAGCAGTTTAGAGGGACAGCCCAACTATGGCTACACCTTC
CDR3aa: CASSLEGQPNYGYTF

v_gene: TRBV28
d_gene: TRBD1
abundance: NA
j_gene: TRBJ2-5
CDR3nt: TGTGCCAGCACCAAGAGGGGGCCTGAGACCCAGTACTTC
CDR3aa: CASTKRGPETQYF

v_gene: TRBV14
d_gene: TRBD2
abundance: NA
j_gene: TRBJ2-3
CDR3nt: TGTGCCAGCAGCCAAGAACCGGCCAGCGGGAGCCCCGAGACAGATACGCAGTATTTT
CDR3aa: CASSQEPASGSPETDTQYF

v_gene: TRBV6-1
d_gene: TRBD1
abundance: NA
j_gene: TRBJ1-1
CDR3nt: TGTGCCAGCAGTGACGAAGGATTCGGGACAGAGGCTTTCTTT
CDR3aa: CASSDEGFGTEAFF

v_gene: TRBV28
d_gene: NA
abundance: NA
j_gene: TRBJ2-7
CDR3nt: TGTGCCAGCAGTTTTGAGGGTATGAACTACGAGCAGTACTTC
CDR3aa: CASSFEGMNYEQYF

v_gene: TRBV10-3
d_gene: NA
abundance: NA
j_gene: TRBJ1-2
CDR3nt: TGTGCCATCAGTGTCACCGGGACCCTATTCTATGGCTACACCTTC
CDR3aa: CAISVTGTLFYGYTF

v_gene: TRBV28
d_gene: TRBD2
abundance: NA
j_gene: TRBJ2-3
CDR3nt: TGTGCCAGCAGTTCAAACTGGCGGGGAGTAGCGGGAGATGTATCAGATACGCAGTATTTT
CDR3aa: CASSSNWRGVAGDVSDTQYF

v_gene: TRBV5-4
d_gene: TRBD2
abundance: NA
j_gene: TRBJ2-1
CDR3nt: TGTGCCAGCAGCTTTAGGGGTCTCAGGACTAGGTCATATGAGCAGTTCTTC
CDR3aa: CASSFRGLRTRSYEQFF

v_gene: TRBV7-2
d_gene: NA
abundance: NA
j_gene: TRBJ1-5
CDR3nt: TGTGCCAGCAGCTTATTACAGGGCAATCAGCCCCAGCATTTT
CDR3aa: CASSLLQGNQPQHF

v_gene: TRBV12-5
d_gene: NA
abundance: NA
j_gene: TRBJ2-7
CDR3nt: TGTGCTAGTGCCCTTGACTGGGGCTACGAGCAGTACTTC
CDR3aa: CASALDWGYEQYF

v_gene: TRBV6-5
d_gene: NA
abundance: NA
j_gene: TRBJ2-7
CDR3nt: TGTGCCACCGCGGTGACTGACGTGGTGTCCTACGAGCAGTACTTC
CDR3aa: CATAVTDVVSYEQYF

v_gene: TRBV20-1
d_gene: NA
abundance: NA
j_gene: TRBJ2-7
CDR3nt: TGCAGTGCTAGAGCTTCCTACGAGCAGTACTTC
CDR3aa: CSARASYEQYF

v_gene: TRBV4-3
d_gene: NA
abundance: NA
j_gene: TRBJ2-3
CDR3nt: TGCGCCAGCAGCCAAGACCCGGACGGGCGCTCCACAGATACGCAGTATTTT
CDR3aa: CASSQDPDGRSTDTQYF

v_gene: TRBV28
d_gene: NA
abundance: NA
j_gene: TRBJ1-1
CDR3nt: TGTGCCAGCAGTTTATTACCCGGGATTCTGGAAGGGGCTTTCTTT
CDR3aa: CASSLLPGILEGAFF

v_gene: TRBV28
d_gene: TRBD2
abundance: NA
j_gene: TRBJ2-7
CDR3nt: TGTGCCAGCAGTTTATCCCCCCTAACTAGCGGGCCTTCCTACGAGCAGTACTTC
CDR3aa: CASSLSPLTSGPSYEQYF

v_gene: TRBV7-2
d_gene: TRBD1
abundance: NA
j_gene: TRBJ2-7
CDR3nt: TGTGCCAGCAGCTTGGCGGGACAGGGGTTGAACGAGCAGTACTTC
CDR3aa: CASSLAGQGLNEQYF

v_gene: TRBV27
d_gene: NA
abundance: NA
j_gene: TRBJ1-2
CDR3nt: TGTGCCAGCAGTTTATCGTCCGGGGACGGCTACACCTTC
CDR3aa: CASSLSSGDGYTF

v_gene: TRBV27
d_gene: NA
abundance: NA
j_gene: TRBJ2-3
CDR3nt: TGTGCCAGCTATATCAGAGGCCCGGGGGCCGATACGCAGTATTTT
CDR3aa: CASYIRGPGADTQYF

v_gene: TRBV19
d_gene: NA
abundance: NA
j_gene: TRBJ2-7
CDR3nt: TGTGCCAGTAGTATGCTCGTCGGGAGTTCCCCCTACGAGCAGTACTTC
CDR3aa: CASSMLVGSSPYEQYF

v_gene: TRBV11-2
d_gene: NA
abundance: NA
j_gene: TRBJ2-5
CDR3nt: TGTGCCAGCACCCCCTCTGGAAGAGAGACCCAGTACTTC
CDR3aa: CASTPSGRETQYF

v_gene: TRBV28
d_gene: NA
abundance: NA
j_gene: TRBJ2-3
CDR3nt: TGTGCCAGCAGTTTCTCAGGGGGGACTAACCCTTGCACAGATACGCAGTATTTT
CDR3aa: CASSFSGGTNPCTDTQYF

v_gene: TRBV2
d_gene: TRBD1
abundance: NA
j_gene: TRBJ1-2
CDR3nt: TGTGCCAGCAGGGAGGGGGCGCGGGGCTACACCTTC
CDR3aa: CASREGARGYTF

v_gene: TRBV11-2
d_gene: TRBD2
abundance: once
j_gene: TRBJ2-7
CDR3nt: TGTGCCAGCAGCCATATGAAGGGACTAGCGGGAAGGGGCTCCTACGAGCAGTACTTC
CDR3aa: CASSHMKGLAGRGSYEQYF

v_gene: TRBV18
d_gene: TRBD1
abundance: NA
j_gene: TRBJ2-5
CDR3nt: TGTGCCAGCTCACTCGGGACAGGGAAGACCCAGTACTTC
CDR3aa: CASSLGTGKTQYF

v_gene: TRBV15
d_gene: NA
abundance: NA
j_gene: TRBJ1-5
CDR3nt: TGTGCCACCAGCAGAGATCCAGGGATGGCGCCCCAGCATTTT
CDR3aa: CATSRDPGMAPQHF

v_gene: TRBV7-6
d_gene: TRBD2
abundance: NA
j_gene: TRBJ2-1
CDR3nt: TGTGCCAGCAGCCAGGGGACTAGCGGGAGCAATGAGCAGTTCTTC
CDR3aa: CASSQGTSGSNEQFF

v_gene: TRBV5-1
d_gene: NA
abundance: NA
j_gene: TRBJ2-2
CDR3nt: TGCGCCACCTCGGCCGAGAATCTCAACACCGGGGAGCTGTTTTTT
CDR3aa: CATSAENLNTGELFF

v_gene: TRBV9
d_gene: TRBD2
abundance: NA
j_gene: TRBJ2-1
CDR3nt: TGTGCCAGCAGCGCCGGGGCGGTTAGCGGGGGCAACAATGAGCAGTTCTTC
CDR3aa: CASSAGAVSGGNNEQFF

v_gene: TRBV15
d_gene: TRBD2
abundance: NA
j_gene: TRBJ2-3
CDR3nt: TGTGCCACCGCAGCTTTTCGGGGGGACACAGATACGCAGTATTTT
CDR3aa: CATAAFRGDTDTQYF

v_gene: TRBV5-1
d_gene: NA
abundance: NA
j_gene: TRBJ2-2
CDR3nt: TGCGCCAGCAGCTTGGTAGGAGGAGACACCGGGGAGCTGTTTTTT
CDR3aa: CASSLVGGDTGELFF

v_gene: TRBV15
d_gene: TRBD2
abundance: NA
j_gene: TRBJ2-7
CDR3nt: TGTGCCACCAGCAGAGAGGGAGGACTAGCGGCAGATGCCTACGAGCAGTACTTC
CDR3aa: CATSREGGLAADAYEQYF

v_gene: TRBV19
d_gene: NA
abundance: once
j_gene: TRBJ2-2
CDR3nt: TGTGCCAGTAGTTCCGACAAGAACACCGGGGAGCTGTTTTTT
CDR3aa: CASSSDKNTGELFF

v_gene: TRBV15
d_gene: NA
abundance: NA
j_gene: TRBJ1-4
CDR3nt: TGTGCCACCAGCAGGGACACTCTACATGAAAAACTGTTTTTT
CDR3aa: CATSRDTLHEKLFF

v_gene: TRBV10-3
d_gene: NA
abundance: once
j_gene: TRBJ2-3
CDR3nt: TGTGCCGTACAGATCACAGATACGCAGTATTTT
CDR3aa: CAVQITDTQYF

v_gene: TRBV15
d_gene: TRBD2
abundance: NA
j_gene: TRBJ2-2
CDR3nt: TGTGCCACCAGCAGGCACAATTTTAGCGGGAGGCCGAACACCGGGGAGCTGTTTTTT
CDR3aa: CATSRHNFSGRPNTGELFF

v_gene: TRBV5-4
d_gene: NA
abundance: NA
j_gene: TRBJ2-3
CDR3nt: TGTGCCAGCAGCTCTGAAAGAATACCAGATACGCAGTATTTT
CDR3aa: CASSSERIPDTQYF

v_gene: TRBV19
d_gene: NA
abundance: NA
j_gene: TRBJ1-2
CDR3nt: TGTGCCAGTAGTAAGTGCGGAGGCTACACCTTC
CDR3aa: CASSKCGGYTF

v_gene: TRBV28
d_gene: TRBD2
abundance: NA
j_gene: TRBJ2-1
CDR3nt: TGTGCCAGCAGTTTCCGTAAGAATAGCGGGAGCCGGGGGTATGAGCAGTTCTTC
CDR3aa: CASSFRKNSGSRGYEQFF

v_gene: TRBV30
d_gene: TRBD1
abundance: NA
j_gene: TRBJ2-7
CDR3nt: TGTGCCGAATCCCAGGGACAGGGCCACGAGCAGTACTTC
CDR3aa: CAESQGQGHEQYF

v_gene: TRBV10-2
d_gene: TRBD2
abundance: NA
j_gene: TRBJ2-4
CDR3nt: TGCGCCAGCAGTGGGCCCAGACGTAAGCGGGGGGGCAAAAACATTCAGTACTTC
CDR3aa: CASSGPRRKRGGKNIQYF

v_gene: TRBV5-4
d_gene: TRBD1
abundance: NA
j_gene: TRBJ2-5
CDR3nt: TGTGCCAGCAGCTCGCGATCTGGGGGCCAGGGGGCGCGAGAGACCCAGTACTTC
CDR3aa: CASSSRSGGQGARETQYF

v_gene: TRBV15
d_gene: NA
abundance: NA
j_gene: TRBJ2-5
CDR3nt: TGTGCCACCAGTCCTAGCGTTGCTGAGACCCAGTACTTC
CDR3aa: CATSPSVAETQYF

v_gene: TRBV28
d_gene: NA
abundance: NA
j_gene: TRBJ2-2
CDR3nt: TGTGCCAGCAGTCTCATGGGGCGGGGACTCGACTACACCGGGGAGCTGTTTTTT
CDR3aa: CASSLMGRGLDYTGELFF

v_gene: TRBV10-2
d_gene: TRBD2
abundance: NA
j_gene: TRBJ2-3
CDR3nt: TGCGCCAGCAGTGTCTCCATAGCGGGAGGGCCTCCAGATACGCAGTATTTT
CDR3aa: CASSVSIAGGPPDTQYF

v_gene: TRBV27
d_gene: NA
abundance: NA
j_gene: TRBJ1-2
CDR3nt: TGTGCCAGCAGTTTAAAGGGCCACTCACGACGCCACTATGGCTACACCTTC
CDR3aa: CASSLKGHSRRHYGYTF